Presented here are 24 T cell receptor beta chains from one specimen sequenced in a study of control samples from healthy donors and cancer patients (dated by TCRdb to 2020 to 2021). Library prep was done by the immunoSEQ multiplex PCR assay. The table was pulled from immuneACCESS by TCRdb, which kept in-frame rearrangements only. Such tables lose some clones; where checked, under half of the loss comes from unresolved V genes, and the rest has no known cause. This sample has roughly 370,000 clones in its table, and 75% to 95% of those were observed once. The biggest ten clones account for 5.5% to 7.5% of the sample. Sequencing input: PBMCs. These receptors were obtained from a man between 35 and 55 years old with head and neck cancer.

The CDR3 sequence: CASSPTGGKGKLFF. In DNA, the CDR3 is TGTGCCAGCAGTCCGACAGGGGGAAAGGGAAAACTGTTTTTT. The chain joins TRBV2 to TRBJ1-4, with TRBD1 matching over 9 bases. This CDR3 comprises 14 residues. The germline V gene encodes CDR1 SNHLY and CDR2 FYNNEI. V was clipped by 5 bases and J by 10 bases; unmatched bases: 8.

This chain links TRBV5-1 with TRBJ1-1, with TRBD1 identical over 11 bases. J gave up 1 base and V 0 bases, and 5 bases lay outside the gene matches. Germline V gene data show CDR1 as SGHRS and CDR2 as YFSETQ. The CDR3 extends over 17 amino acids. CDR3 sequence reads: CASSLGTGGVGNTEAFF. CDR3 DNA: TGCGCCAGCAGCTTGGGGACAGGGGGCGTTGGGAACACTGAAGCTTTCTTT.

This clone has just one count. The chain joins TRBV19 to TRBJ2-3, with 15 nucleotides matching TRBD2. The CDR3 is made up of 16 amino acids. CDR1 is LNHDA and CDR2 is SQIVND in the germline V gene (reference sequence). V trimming: 5 bases; J trimming: 6 bases; junction bases outside the gene matches: 6. For the CDR3, the DNA is TGTGCCAGTAGTCGGACTAGCGGGGGGGCAGGGGATACGCAGTATTTT. This encodes CASSRTSGGAGDTQYF. The entire variable domain, with the rest obtained from reference TRBV19 and TRBJ2-3, is as follows: DGGITQSPKYLFRKEGQNVTLSCEQNLNHDAMYWYRQDPGQGLRLIYYSQIVNDFQKGDIAEGYSVSREKKESFPLTVTSAQKNPTAFYLCASSRTSGGAGDTQYFGPGTRLTVL.

The genes are TRBV5-5 and TRBJ2-6, with D perhaps TRBD1 (6 bases). V dropped 2 bases and J dropped 1 base, with 16 bases sitting between them. Germline V CDR1 and CDR2: SGHKS, YYEKEE (reference sequence). The CDR3 consists of 18 residues. In DNA, the CDR3 is TGTGCCAGCAGCTTCCTGCAGGGGAGTCGGTCTGGGGCCAACGTCCTGACTTTC. Its protein product is CASSFLQGSRSGANVLTF.

V is TRBV10-3 and J is TRBJ1-3; maybe TRBD1 (5 bases). This CDR3 spans 13 amino acids. CDR1 is ENHRY and CDR2 is SYGVKD in the germline V gene. Trimming cost V 10 bases and J 2 bases, with 12 bases left between them. The CDR3 coding sequence is TGTGCCACCCCCGGCAGGGCTGGAAACACCATATATTTT. It yields the protein CATPGRAGNTIYF.

The rearrangement links TRBV27 to TRBJ2-3, with 8 bases fitting TRBD2. Unmatched junction bases numbered 11, after V lost 5 bases and J lost 1 base. The CDR3 has 17 residues. The germline CDR1 and CDR2 sequences are MNHEY and SMNVEV (reference sequence). As DNA, the CDR3 is TGTGCCAGCAGTAGAAAAACGGGACTAGTTCGCACAGATACGCAGTATTTT. Its protein product is CASSRKTGLVRTDTQYF.

CDR3 DNA sequence: TGTGCCAGCAGCAGAACAGGAGTGAATGGCTACACCTTC. Protein product: CASSRTGVNGYTF. The chain combines TRBV5-6 with TRBJ1-2; D is perhaps TRBD1 (5 bases). The V gene lost 4 bases and the J gene lost 6 bases, with 13 bases spanning the gap. Germline V gives CDR1 SGHDT, CDR2 YYEEEE. The length of the CDR3 is 13 residues.

This chain links TRBV19 with TRBJ2-5, with D perhaps TRBD2 (5 bases). CDR3 size: 13 residues. CDR1 and CDR2 (germline): LNHDA, SQIVND (reference sequence). V lost 5 bases, J lost 1 base, and 8 bases lay in between. As DNA, the CDR3 is TGTGCCAGTAGTGTGGACTCCCAAGAGACCCAGTACTTC. Its protein is CASSVDSQETQYF.

The chain links TRBV10-3 to TRBJ1-4; 7 bases agree with TRBD1. There are 15 residues in the CDR3. Per the germline V gene, CDR1 is ENHRY and CDR2 is SYGVKD. Trimming removed 0 bases from V and 8 bases from J; junction bases left unmatched: 6. This chain's CDR3 is CAISESAGGREKLFF. In nucleotides, the CDR3 is TGTGCCATCAGTGAGTCGGCAGGGGGACGGGAAAAACTGTTTTTT.

For the CDR3, the DNA is TGTGCCAGCAGCCGCGGTAGCGGCTACGAGCAGTACTTC. This sequence encodes CASSRGSGYEQYF. This chain connects TRBV3-1 (or the pseudogene TRBV3-2) to TRBJ2-7; possibly TRBD2 for D (6 bases). V lost 4 bases and J lost 3, with 10 bases in between. This CDR3 is built from 13 residues. From germline, CDR1 is LGHDT and CDR2 YNNKEL (reference sequence).

The V call is TRBV29-1, the J call TRBJ2-7, with a weak D call TRBD1 (6 bases). Trimming shortened V by 5 bases and J by 0 bases, and 20 bases separated the two germline ends. The CDR3 runs 16 residues. Germline CDR1 reads SQVTM; CDR2 reads ANQGSEA. The CDR3 spells CSVRGWGTPSSYEQYF. As DNA, the CDR3 is TGCAGCGTTCGCGGGTGGGGGACACCAAGCTCCTACGAGCAGTACTTC.

The chain employs TRBV19 and TRBJ2-3; 10 bases are a match to TRBD1. CDR3 size: 16 residues. Trimming at V came to 5 bases and at J to 6 bases, leaving 11 bases not matched to a gene. From germline, CDR1 is LNHDA and CDR2 SQIVND (reference sequence). DNA of the CDR3: TGTGCCAGTAGTCCCCGGACAGGGGGGGTGCTGGATACGCAGTATTTT. This translates into CASSPRTGGVLDTQYF.

The chain links TRBV6-4 to TRBJ2-1; 9 bases fit TRBD1. The trim removed 3 bases at V and 5 bases at J, leaving 5 bases unmatched. Germline V gene data show CDR1 as MRHNA and CDR2 as SNTAGT. The CDR3 has 15 residues. The CDR3: CASSEDGTGHNEQFF. DNA of the CDR3: TGTGCCAGCAGTGAGGATGGGACAGGGCACAATGAGCAGTTCTTC.

The gene calls are TRBV3-1 (or the pseudogene TRBV3-2) and TRBJ1-4; D not resolved. This CDR3 comprises 15 residues. The V end was cut by 1 base, the J end by 10 bases, with 16 bases between. Germline V gives CDR1 LGHDT, CDR2 YNNKEL (reference sequence). In DNA form, the CDR3 reads TGTGCCAGCAGCCAAGCCGGCCTAGGTCCGGGAAAACTGTTTTTT. It specifies CASSQAGLGPGKLFF.

The rearrangement uses TRBV11-1 and TRBJ2-7; D call uncertain. Trimming took 5 bases from V and 2 from J, leaving 13 bases between them. CDR3 length: 14 amino acids. Per germline, CDR1 SGHAT and CDR2 FQDESV (reference sequence). CDR3 sequence: CASSPSWQAYEQYF. CDR3 nucleotides: TGTGCCAGCAGCCCCTCGTGGCAGGCCTACGAGCAGTACTTC.

The chain combines TRBV20-1 with TRBJ2-7; the D is unclear. Germline V gives CDR1 DFQATT, CDR2 SNEGSKA (reference sequence). Trimming left V 1 base short and J 7 bases short, with 8 bases between. This CDR3 contains 11 residues. CDR3 residues: CSARALGEQYF. The CDR3 bases are TGCAGTGCTAGAGCATTAGGGGAGCAGTACTTC.

Points on this clone: Other nucleotide sequences from this sample produce the same CDR3. The chain combines TRBV7-9 with TRBJ2-7; D not resolved. Trimming stripped 0 bases from V and 2 bases from J, with 2 bases between. CDR3 length: 12 amino acids. The germline gives CDR1 SEHNR, CDR2 FQNEAQ (reference sequence). The CDR3 sequence is CASSLATYEQYF. CDR3 bases: TGTGCCAGCAGCTTAGCAACCTACGAGCAGTACTTC.

The chain is built from TRBV5-1 and TRBJ2-5, with TRBD1 as a possible D gene (8 bases). Germline V lookup: CDR1 SGHRS, CDR2 YFSETQ. The V gene lost 3 bases and the J gene lost 1 base, with 22 bases spanning the gap. This CDR3 spans 18 amino acids. The CDR3 sequence: CASSYPGGTGGGQETQYF. DNA of the CDR3: TGCGCCAGCAGCTACCCGGGGGGCACAGGGGGTGGCCAAGAGACCCAGTACTTC.

The chain is built from TRBV27 and TRBJ2-2, with TRBD1 matching over 7 bases. This CDR3 comprises 15 residues. Trimming took 5 bases from V and 0 from J; bases not matched to a gene: 3. Germline CDR1 reads MNHEY; CDR2 reads SMNVEV (reference sequence). Here the CDR3 reads CASSPGQSNTGELFF. The CDR3 DNA reads TGTGCCAGCAGTCCGGGACAGTCGAACACCGGGGAGCTGTTTTTT.

The V call is TRBV10-3, the J call TRBJ2-1, with D perhaps matching TRBD2 (5 bases). Germline lookup yields CDR1 ENHRY and CDR2 SYGVKD. The CDR3 length is 15 residues. With 4 bases removed from V and 8 bases from J, the gap between germline ends came to 18 bases. The CDR3 protein is CAISGAPLESYEQFF. In DNA form, the CDR3 reads TGTGCCATCAGTGGGGCGCCACTAGAGTCCTATGAGCAGTTCTTC.

This clone appeared once. The chain carries TRBV3-1 (or the pseudogene TRBV3-2) and TRBJ1-1; maybe TRBD1 (6 bases). Germline CDR1 is LGHDT and CDR2 is YNNKEL (reference sequence). The CDR3 has 14 amino acids. Trimming took 2 bases from V and 7 from J, leaving 14 bases between them. CDR3 loop: CASSQRTVNGEAFF. CDR3 in DNA: TGTGCCAGCAGCCAAAGGACAGTGAATGGTGAAGCTTTCTTT.

The gene calls are TRBV5-1 and TRBJ2-3; tentative D call: TRBD2 (5 bases). The CDR3 is 14 residues long. V dropped 7 bases and J dropped 3 bases, with 15 bases sitting between them. Looked up from germline, CDR1 is SGHRS and CDR2 is YFSETQ. CDR3 region: CASWQERRTDTQYF. The CDR3, as DNA: TGCGCCAGCTGGCAGGAAAGGAGGACAGATACGCAGTATTTT.

The rearrangement links TRBV24-1 to TRBJ2-2; 7 bases match TRBD1. In germline, CDR1 is KGHDR, CDR2 SFDVKD. This CDR3 comprises 16 residues. The V gene end was trimmed by 7 bases and the J gene end by 0 bases; junction bases not matched to a gene: 7. CDR3 coding DNA: TGTGCCACCAGCCCAACAACAGGGGCGAACACCGGGGAGCTGTTTTTT. Translating it yields CATSPTTGANTGELFF.

Details on this clone: One end of the junction varies from germline; a read error may be responsible. This chain joins TRBV18 and TRBJ1-6; 7 bases map to TRBD1. The CDR3 loop spans 16 amino acids. Germline CDR1 KGHSH, CDR2 LQKENI. The CDR3 DNA reads as TGTGCCAGCTCACCAAACCTCGGACAGGTTAATTCACCCCTCCATTTT. Protein product: CASSPNLGQVNSPLHF.